The rows below give T cell receptor beta chains drawn from one sample of a study of vaccination effects on CD4 cells after COVID-19. Repertoires were generated with immunoSEQ multiplex PCR, while TCRdb's copy carries only in-frame clones and drops some. The sample lists under 40,000 clones, 73% occurring once. Antigens of these TCRs are unknown. The specimen was CD4+ T cells from PBMCs cultured with HCoV-OC43 spike peptides, collected before COVID-19 vaccination. These receptors were obtained from a human donor who received a COVID-19 vaccine. Each CDR3 is given with its conserved first and last residue. D genes are given only for firm matches. The size entry is marked missing in some rows and otherwise reads once, few, many or a size class.

J gene | clone size | V gene | D gene | CDR3 protein | CDR3 DNA
TRBJ1-1 | NA | TRBV27 | NA | CASGAGGMNTEAFF | TGTGCCAGCGGTGCGGGGGGGATGAACACTGAAGCTTTCTTT
TRBJ2-1 | NA | TRBV10-3 | TRBD1 | CAISEGTGLYNEQFF | TGTGCCATCAGTGAAGGGACAGGGCTATACAATGAGCAGTTCTTC
TRBJ2-1 | NA | TRBV6-6 | NA | CASTPRQSSYNEQFF | TGTGCCAGCACCCCAAGACAGAGCTCCTACAATGAGCAGTTCTTC
TRBJ2-7 | NA | TRBV5-6 | TRBD2 | CASSPPGLEVYEQYF | TGTGCCAGCAGCCCACCGGGACTAGAGGTCTACGAGCAGTACTTC
TRBJ2-1 | NA | TRBV7-2 | NA | CASSLVGDREQFF | TGTGCCAGCAGCTTAGTGGGCGATCGGGAGCAGTTCTTC
TRBJ2-5 | once | TRBV6-1 | TRBD1 | CASSARHRGQGETQYF | TGTGCCAGCAGTGCTCGACACAGGGGGCAAGGAGAGACCCAGTACTTC
TRBJ1-2 | NA | TRBV11-2 | NA | CASSLAGPYGYTF | TGTGCCAGCAGCTTAGCGGGGCCGTATGGCTACACCTTC
TRBJ2-4 | medium-sized | TRBV18 | NA | CASSPGQATKNIQYF | TGTGCCAGCTCACCAGGGCAGGCCACCAAAAACATTCAGTACTTC
TRBJ2-5 | once | TRBV28 | NA | CASLKIGTRVETQYF | TGTGCCAGCCTAAAAATCGGGACGCGAGTGGAGACCCAGTACTTC
TRBJ1-1 | NA | TRBV2 | TRBD1 | CASRGLQGAGEAFF | TGTGCCAGCAGGGGATTACAGGGGGCAGGGGAAGCTTTCTTT
TRBJ2-1 | NA | TRBV7-7 | TRBD2 | CASSSAAGGPNTEQFF | TGTGCTAGCAGCTCAGCTGCGGGGGGGCCAAATACTGAGCAGTTCTTC
TRBJ1-5 | NA | TRBV6-5 | NA | CASSYSGDNQPQHF | TGTGCCAGCAGTTACTCGGGGGATAATCAGCCCCAGCATTTT
TRBJ1-1 | few | TRBV5-1 | NA | CASGQGENTEAFF | TGCGCCAGCGGTCAGGGTGAGAACACTGAAGCTTTCTTT
TRBJ1-4 | once | TRBV5-6 | NA | CASSLGQGPYATNEKLFF | TGTGCCAGCAGCTTGGGCCAGGGGCCCTATGCAACTAATGAAAAACTGTTTTTT
TRBJ2-2 | NA | TRBV28 | TRBD1 | CASRSTGNPGELFF | TGTGCCAGCAGGTCGACAGGGAATCCCGGGGAGCTGTTTTTT
TRBJ1-1 | once | TRBV19 | NA | CASSIYYPNTEAFF | TGTGCCAGTAGTATTTACTATCCGAACACTGAAGCTTTCTTT
TRBJ1-1 | NA | TRBV20-1 | NA | CSASGSDIRNTEAFF | TGCAGTGCTAGTGGCTCGGACATCCGGAACACTGAAGCTTTCTTT
TRBJ1-5 | once | TRBV6-5 | NA | CASRRDTGPRQPQHF | TGTGCCAGCAGACGGGACACAGGGCCGCGGCAGCCCCAGCATTTT
TRBJ2-3 | NA | TRBV4-3 | TRBD2 | CASSQALAGGHTQYF | TGCGCCAGCAGCCAAGCCCTAGCGGGGGGCCATACGCAGTATTTT
TRBJ2-1 | NA | TRBV9 | NA | CASSSRTALTEYNEQFF | TGTGCCAGCAGCTCCCGGACGGCACTAACAGAATACAATGAGCAGTTCTTC
TRBJ1-2 | few | TRBV18 | NA | CASSPYKTPQGGYGYTF | TGTGCCAGCTCACCGTATAAGACGCCACAGGGAGGCTATGGCTACACCTTC
TRBJ2-7 | NA | TRBV6-5 | NA | CASSRDGISYEQYF | TGTGCCAGCAGCAGGGACGGAATCTCCTACGAGCAGTACTTC
TRBJ2-7 | NA | TRBV6-1 | TRBD2 | CASSEATSGGSYEQYF | TGTGCCAGCAGTGAAGCAACTAGCGGGGGATCCTACGAGCAGTACTTC
TRBJ2-1 | few | TRBV6-6 | NA | CASSYSRVYNEQFF | TGTGCCAGCAGTTACTCTCGGGTGTACAATGAGCAGTTCTTC
TRBJ1-1 | NA | TRBV30 | NA | CAWNDRFEAFF | TGTGCCTGGAATGACAGATTTGAAGCTTTCTTT
TRBJ1-3 | NA | TRBV10-3 | NA | CAITGSGNTIYF | TGTGCCATCACGGGCTCTGGAAACACCATATATTTT
TRBJ2-5 | NA | TRBV5-5 | TRBD1 | CASFRGIGRETQYF | TGTGCCAGCTTCAGGGGGATAGGCCGAGAGACCCAGTACTTC
TRBJ2-2 | NA | TRBV27 | NA | CASSLGSGWGGELFF | TGTGCCAGCAGTTTAGGGTCGGGGTGGGGCGGGGAGCTGTTTTTT
TRBJ1-4 | NA | TRBV4-1 | NA | CASSQDRGPREKLFF | TGCGCCAGCAGCCAAGACCGGGGGCCTCGAGAAAAACTGTTTTTT
TRBJ2-7 | few | TRBV29-1 | NA | CSVRRSGYEQYF | TGCAGCGTTCGGAGATCCGGCTACGAGCAGTACTTC
TRBJ1-1 | NA | TRBV3-1/TRBV3-2 | TRBD1 | CASSRQGTTEAFF | TGTGCCAGCAGTCGACAGGGGACCACTGAAGCTTTCTTT
TRBJ1-2 | NA | TRBV7-2 | NA | CASSLALSGYGYTF | TGTGCCAGCAGCTTAGCGTTGTCAGGGTATGGCTACACCTTC
TRBJ2-7 | once | TRBV14 | TRBD2 | CASSHYSGKLSYEQYF | TGTGCCAGCAGCCATTATAGCGGGAAACTCTCCTACGAGCAGTACTTC
TRBJ1-6 | NA | TRBV12-3/TRBV12-4 | TRBD1 | CASQQQRGLPLHF | TGTGCCAGCCAACAACAAAGGGGGCTCCCCCTCCACTTT
TRBJ1-3 | NA | TRBV3-1/TRBV3-2 | TRBD1 | CASSHSTGLGNTIYF | TGTGCCAGCAGCCACTCGACAGGGCTTGGAAACACCATATATTTT
TRBJ2-7 | NA | TRBV11-3 | TRBD1 | CASSLGTGGSYEQYF | TGTGCCAGCAGCCTCGGGACAGGGGGATCCTACGAGCAGTACTTC
TRBJ2-7 | NA | TRBV5-4 | TRBD1 | CASSSPQDRDSREQYF | TGTGCCAGCAGCTCCCCTCAAGACAGGGATTCGCGCGAGCAGTACTTC
TRBJ1-5 | NA | TRBV11-2 | NA | CASSLSGTRQPQHF | TGTGCCAGCAGCTTGAGCGGGACGCGACAGCCCCAGCATTTT
TRBJ2-3 | NA | TRBV21-1 | NA | CASDTGRGRRGVSTDTQYF | TGTGCCAGCGACACGGGGCGGGGGCGCCGAGGGGTGAGCACAGATACGCAGTATTTT
TRBJ2-5 | NA | TRBV6-2/TRBV6-3 | NA | CASSYSYGLASQETQYF | TGTGCCAGCAGTTATTCCTACGGGCTAGCATCGCAAGAGACCCAGTACTTC
TRBJ1-6 | NA | TRBV6-1 | NA | CASSESRTSHSPLHF | TGTGCCAGCAGTGAATCGAGGACATCCCATTCACCCCTCCACTTT
TRBJ2-4 | NA | TRBV5-4 | NA | CASSSTGSGGNIQYF | TGTGCCAGCAGCTCCACTGGTTCTGGGGGGAACATTCAGTACTTC
TRBJ2-5 | few | TRBV5-6 | TRBD1 | CASSLGGAGRGLTETQYF | TGTGCCAGCAGCTTGGGCGGGGCGGGCAGGGGGCTTACAGAGACCCAGTACTTC
TRBJ1-3 | NA | TRBV10-3 | NA | CAISWTGDTIYF | TGTGCCATCAGTTGGACTGGGGACACCATATATTTT
TRBJ1-5 | NA | TRBV6-1 | NA | CASSEAGGFQPQHF | TGTGCCAGCAGTGAAGCTGGGGGGTTTCAGCCCCAGCATTTT